What follows are 14 T cell receptor beta chains derived from one specimen sequenced in a study of T-cell reconstitution after alpha-beta-depleted transplantation in children. Unique molecular identifiers featured in how the TCRbeta library was prepared. A single record per CDR3 protein comes from TCRdb applying MiXCR to the PCR reads. The table has 900,000 or so distinct CDR3 sequences, less than 20% seen once. The starting material was PBMCs, mostly from graft donor cells, obtained 360 days after TCRalphabeta/CD19-depleted stem cell transplant. The receptors here all came from a male patient under 18 who had a stem cell transplant for acute lymphoblastic leukemia, so the T cells may come from the graft donor.

This clonotype has a count of ten or more. The rearrangement uses TRBV2 and TRBJ2-2; 7 bases line up with TRBD1. CDR3 size: 14 residues. In germline, CDR1 is SNHLY, CDR2 FYNNEI. V gave up 6 bases and J gave up 4 bases; unmatched junction bases: 5. The CDR3 DNA is TGTGCCAGCAGCAGGGGGATAATCACCGGGGAGCTGTTTTTT. It is translated as CASSRGIITGELFF.

The chain couples TRBV12-3 or TRBV12-4 to TRBJ1-2; 10 bases match TRBD1. CDR3 length: 15 residues. Losses at the gene ends were 5 bases for V and 7 bases for J; bases not matched to a gene: 10. CDR3 sequence (DNA): TGTGCCAGCAGTCGATCCGGGACAGGGGACGGTGGCTACACCTTC. As protein: CASSRSGTGDGGYTF.

The chain employs TRBV15 and TRBJ2-5; the D call may be TRBD1 or TRBD2 (6 bases each). The CDR3 has 16 amino acids. V lost 3 bases and J lost 5, with 19 bases in between. Germline V CDR1 and CDR2: LNHNV, YYDKDF (reference sequence). The CDR3 spells CATSSDPGGLWETQYF. The CDR3 region has the DNA TGTGCCACCAGCAGCGACCCCGGGGGCCTATGGGAGACCCAGTACTTC.

The chain employs TRBV27 and TRBJ2-4, with 11 bases matching TRBD2. CDR1 MNHEY and CDR2 SMNVEV come from the germline V gene (reference sequence). This CDR3 is built from 17 residues. V was clipped by 11 bases and J by 0 bases; unmatched bases: 12. The CDR3 nucleotides are TGTGCCGGCACCAAGACTAGCGGGACCCTAGCCAAAAACATTCAGTACTTC. Its protein is CAGTKTSGTLAKNIQYF.

The chain has TRBV18 and TRBJ2-1; TRBD2 aligns across 9 bases. V lost 4 bases to trimming and J lost 4 bases; unmatched junction nucleotides: 8. Germline V CDR1 and CDR2: KGHSH, LQKENI. This CDR3 contains 16 residues. CDR3 amino acids: CASSRAASGTYNEQFF. For the CDR3, the DNA is TGTGCCAGCTCACGTGCGGCTAGCGGGACGTACAATGAGCAGTTCTTC.

The chain couples TRBV20-1 to TRBJ2-1; D is possibly TRBD1 (5 bases). The CDR3 runs to 13 residues. Germline CDR1 reads DFQATT; CDR2 reads SNEGSKA (reference sequence). Trimming removed 4 bases at V and 10 bases at J, with 17 bases between. The CDR3 region has the DNA TGCAGTGCTAAGTCAGGCAGGGTAATCGAGCAGTTCTTC. It translates to CSAKSGRVIEQFF.

This clonotype appeared a few times. The rearrangement links TRBV27 to TRBJ2-1; the match to TRBD2 covers 10 bases. J lost 6 bases, V lost 5 bases, and 10 bases had no gene match. CDR1 MNHEY and CDR2 SMNVEV come from the germline V gene (reference sequence). This CDR3 is built from 16 residues. The CDR3 DNA reads as TGTGCCAGCAGTCCCTCGTGGACTAGCGGTTCCAATGAGCAGTTCTTC. Protein sequence: CASSPSWTSGSNEQFF.

This chain joins TRBV1 and TRBJ2-7; the table's D call TRBD2 went unverified against the DNA. TRBV1 is a pseudogene locus. The length of the CDR3 is 15 residues. CDR3 in DNA: TGCACCAGCAGCCGAGGACTAGCGGGAGAGGACGAGCAGTACTTC. It translates to CTSSRGLAGEDEQYF.

The genes are TRBV5-1 and TRBJ2-5; 7 positions agree with TRBD1. The V gene's germline CDR1 is SGHRS and CDR2 YFSETQ. J gave up 2 bases and V 3 bases, and 7 bases lay outside the gene matches. The CDR3 is 15 residues long. The CDR3 nucleotides read TGCGCCAGCAGCTCCACTCCGGGACAGCAAGAGACCCAGTACTTC. Encoded protein: CASSSTPGQQETQYF.

The chain employs TRBV10-3 and TRBJ1-5; D is possibly TRBD1 (5 bases). Trimming removed 0 bases at V and 10 bases at J, with 19 bases between. Germline CDR1 is ENHRY and CDR2 is SYGVKD. CDR3 length equals 16 residues. For the CDR3, the DNA is TGTGCCATCAGTGAGTCTGGAGGGGTTACAATCAGCCCCCAGCATTTT. Encoded protein: CAISESGGVTISPQHF.

The chain recombines TRBV12-3 or TRBV12-4 with TRBJ2-7; the match to TRBD2 covers 10 bases. The J segment lost 0 bases and the V segment lost 5 bases, leaving 4 bases of the junction unmatched. The CDR3 consists of 15 residues. CDR3 sequence: CASSKTSGDSYEQYF. The CDR3 coding sequence is TGTGCCAGCAGTAAAACTAGCGGGGACTCCTACGAGCAGTACTTC.

A few counts support this clonotype. This chain joins TRBV3-1 and TRBJ2-3; TRBD2 matches at 8 bases. With 3 bases clipped from V and 4 bases from J, the junction kept 6 bases outside the gene matches. The germline CDR1 and CDR2 sequences are LGHDT and YNNKEL (reference sequence). The CDR3 length is 15 residues. The CDR3 is CASSQSGRAPDTQYF. The CDR3 bases are TGTGCCAGCAGCCAGAGCGGGAGAGCCCCAGATACGCAGTATTTT.

This clonotype has only a few counts. The gene calls are TRBV20-1 and TRBJ2-1; TRBD2 aligns across 13 bases. Losses at the gene ends were 3 bases for V and 8 bases for J; bases not matched to a gene: 7. Germline loops: CDR1 DFQATT, CDR2 SNEGSKA (reference sequence). The CDR3 totals 15 residues. The CDR3 nucleotides are TGCAGTGCTAGGCCCGGGACTAGCGGGGAGGATGAGCAGTTCTTC. Translating it yields CSARPGTSGEDEQFF.

This clonotype occurred a few times. The V call is TRBV5-1, the J call TRBJ2-3, with a weak D call TRBD1 (6 bases). There are 17 residues in the CDR3. Germline CDR1 is SGHRS and CDR2 is YFSETQ. Deletions cut 2 bases from V and 2 bases from J, with 18 bases between. DNA of the CDR3: TGCGCCAGCAGCTTCAGTTTGTGGGACAAATTCACAGATACGCAGTATTTT. It specifies CASSFSLWDKFTDTQYF.